This TCR beta chain was found in a study of shared clonotypes between healthy human individuals. Details on this clone: What it binds is not known.

V lost 4 bases and J lost 0, with 13 bases in between. CDR3 length: 15 residues. Germline CDR1 reads SGHRS; CDR2 reads YFSETQ. Positive CCR7 selection of CD45RO-negative cells yielded the naive CD8 cells, and terminally differentiated effector memory CD45RA+ cells were excluded. Method: immunoSEQ multiplex PCR; TCRdb's copy keeps in-frame clones and lacks some. This sample has about 2,100,000 clones, with approximately 94% found just once. The study's findings and limits: Naive subsets generally had larger estimated richness than memory subsets.

The specimen sequenced was naive CD8+ T cells from PBMCs. This clonotype was sampled from a man between 18 and 35 years old in good health. Some clones in this sample may be carry-over from other donors' samples. This chain uses TRBV5-1 with TRBJ1-2, with D uncertain. The chain's CDR3 is CASSMTGLSNYGYTF. The CDR3 DNA follows: TGCGCCAGCAGCATGACCGGCCTCTCTAACTATGGCTACACCTTC.